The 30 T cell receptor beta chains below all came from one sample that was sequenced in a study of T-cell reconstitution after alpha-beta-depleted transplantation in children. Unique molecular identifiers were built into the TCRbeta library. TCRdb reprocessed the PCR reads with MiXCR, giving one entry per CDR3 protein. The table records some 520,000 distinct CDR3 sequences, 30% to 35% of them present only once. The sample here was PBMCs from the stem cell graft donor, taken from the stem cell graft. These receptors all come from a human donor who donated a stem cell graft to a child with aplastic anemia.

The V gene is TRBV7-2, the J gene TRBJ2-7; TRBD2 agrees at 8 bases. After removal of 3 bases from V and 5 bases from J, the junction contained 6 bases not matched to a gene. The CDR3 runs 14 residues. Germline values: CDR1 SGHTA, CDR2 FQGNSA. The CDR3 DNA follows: TGTGCCAGCAGCTTTCGACCCGGGAGGGACGAGCAGTACGTC. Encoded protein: CASSFRPGRDEQYV.

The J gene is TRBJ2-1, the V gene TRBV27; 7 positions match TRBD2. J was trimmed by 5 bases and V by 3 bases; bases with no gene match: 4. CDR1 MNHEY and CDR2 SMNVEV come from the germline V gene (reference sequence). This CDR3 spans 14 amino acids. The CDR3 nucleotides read TGTGCCAGCAGTTTCGCGACTAGCCACAATGAGCAGTTCTTC. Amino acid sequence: CASSFATSHNEQFF.

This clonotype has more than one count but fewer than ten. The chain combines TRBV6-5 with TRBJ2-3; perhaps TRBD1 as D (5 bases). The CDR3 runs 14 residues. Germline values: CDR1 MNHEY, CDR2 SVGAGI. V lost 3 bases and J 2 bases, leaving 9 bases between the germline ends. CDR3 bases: TGTGCCAGCAGTTATACAGGCGACACAGATACGCAGTATTTT. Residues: CASSYTGDTDTQYF.

The CDR3 sequence is CATSRGWGRSNPEAFF. CDR3 nucleotides: TGTGCCACCAGCAGAGGTTGGGGGAGGAGTAACCCTGAAGCTTTCTTT. The V call is TRBV15, the J call TRBJ1-1; possible D gene TRBD1, 5 bases. V lost 1 base and J lost 6, with 18 bases in between. This CDR3 contains 16 residues. The germline gives CDR1 LNHNV, CDR2 YYDKDF (reference sequence).

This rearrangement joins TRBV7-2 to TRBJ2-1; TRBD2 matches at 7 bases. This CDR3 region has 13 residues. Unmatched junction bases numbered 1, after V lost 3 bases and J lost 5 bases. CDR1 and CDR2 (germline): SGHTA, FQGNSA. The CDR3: CASSFTSDNEQFF. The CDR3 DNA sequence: TGTGCCAGCAGCTTTACTAGCGACAATGAGCAGTTCTTC.

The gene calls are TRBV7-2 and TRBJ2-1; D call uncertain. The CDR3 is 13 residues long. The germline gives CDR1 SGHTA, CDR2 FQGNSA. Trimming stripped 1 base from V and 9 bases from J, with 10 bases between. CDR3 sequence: CASSLGEVGEQFF. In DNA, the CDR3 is TGTGCCAGCAGCTTAGGGGAAGTAGGTGAGCAGTTCTTC.

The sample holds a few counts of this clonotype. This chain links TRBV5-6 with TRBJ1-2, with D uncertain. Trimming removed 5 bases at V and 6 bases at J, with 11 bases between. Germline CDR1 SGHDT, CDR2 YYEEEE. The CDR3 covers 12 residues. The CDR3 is CASSYTADGYTF. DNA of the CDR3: TGTGCCAGCAGTTACACGGCCGATGGCTACACCTTC.

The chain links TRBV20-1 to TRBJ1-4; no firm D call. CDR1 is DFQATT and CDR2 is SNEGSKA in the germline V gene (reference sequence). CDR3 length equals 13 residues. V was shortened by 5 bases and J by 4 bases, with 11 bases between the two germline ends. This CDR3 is CSAFRNSNEKLFF. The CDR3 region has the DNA TGCAGTGCTTTCAGAAATAGTAATGAAAAACTGTTTTTT.

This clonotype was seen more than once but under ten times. The CDR3 protein is CSVQGQEITGELFF. The CDR3 DNA reads TGCAGCGTGCAAGGACAGGAGATCACCGGGGAGCTGTTTTTT. The rearrangement uses TRBV29-1 and TRBJ2-2; 7 nucleotides align to TRBD1. V dropped 6 bases and J dropped 4; count of bases not matched to a gene: 8. Germline CDR1 and CDR2: SQVTM and ANQGSEA. There are 14 residues in the CDR3.

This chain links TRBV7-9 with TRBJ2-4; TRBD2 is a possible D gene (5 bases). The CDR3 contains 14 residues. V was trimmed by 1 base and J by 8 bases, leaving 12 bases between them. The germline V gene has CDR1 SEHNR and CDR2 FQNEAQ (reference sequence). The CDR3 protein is CASSLGKDLDIQYF. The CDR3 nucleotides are TGTGCCAGCAGCTTAGGCAAGGACTTGGACATTCAGTACTTC.

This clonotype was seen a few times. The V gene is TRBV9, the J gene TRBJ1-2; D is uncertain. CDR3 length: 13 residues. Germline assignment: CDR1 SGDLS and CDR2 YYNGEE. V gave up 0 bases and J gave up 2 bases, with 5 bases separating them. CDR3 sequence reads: CASSVGGNYGYTF. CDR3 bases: TGTGCCAGCAGCGTAGGAGGCAACTATGGCTACACCTTC.

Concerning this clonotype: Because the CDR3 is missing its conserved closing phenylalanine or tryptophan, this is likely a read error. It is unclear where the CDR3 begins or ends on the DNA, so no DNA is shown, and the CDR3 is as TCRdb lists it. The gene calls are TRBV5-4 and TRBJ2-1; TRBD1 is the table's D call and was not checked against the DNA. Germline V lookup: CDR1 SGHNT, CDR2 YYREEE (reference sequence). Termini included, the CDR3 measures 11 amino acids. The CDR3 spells CASSLAGRVFV.

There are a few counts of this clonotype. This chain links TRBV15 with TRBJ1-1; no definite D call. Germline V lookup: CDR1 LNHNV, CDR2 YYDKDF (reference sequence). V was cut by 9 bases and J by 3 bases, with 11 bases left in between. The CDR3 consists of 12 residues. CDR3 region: CATGLQDTEAFF. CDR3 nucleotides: TGTGCCACGGGTCTGCAGGACACTGAAGCTTTCTTT. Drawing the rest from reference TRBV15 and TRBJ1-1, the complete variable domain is DAMVIQNPRYQVTQFGKPVTLSCSQTLNHNVMYWYQQKSSQAPKLLFHYYDKDFNNEADTPDNFQSRRPNTSFCFLDIRSPGLGDTAMYLCATGLQDTEAFFGQGTRLTVV.

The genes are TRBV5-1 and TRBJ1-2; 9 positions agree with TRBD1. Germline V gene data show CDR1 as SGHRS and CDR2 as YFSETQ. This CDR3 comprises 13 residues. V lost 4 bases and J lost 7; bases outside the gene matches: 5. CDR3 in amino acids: CASSIRDRVGYTF. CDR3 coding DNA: TGCGCCAGCAGCATACGGGACAGGGTTGGCTACACCTTC.

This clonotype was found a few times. The CDR3 is CSVRVRPWKGEQYV. The CDR3, as DNA: TGCAGCGTTAGGGTCCGACCCTGGAAAGGCGAGCAGTACGTC. The chain is built from TRBV29-1 and TRBJ2-7; no reliable D call. V lost 5 bases and J 6 bases, leaving 20 bases between the germline ends. CDR1 is SQVTM and CDR2 is ANQGSEA in the germline V gene. The CDR3 sequence is 14 residues long.

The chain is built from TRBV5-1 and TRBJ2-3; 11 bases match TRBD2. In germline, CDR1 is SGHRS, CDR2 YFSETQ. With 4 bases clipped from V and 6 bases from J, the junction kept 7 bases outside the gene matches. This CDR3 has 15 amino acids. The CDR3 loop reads CASSLGTSGSDTQYF. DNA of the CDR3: TGCGCCAGCAGCCTAGGGACTAGCGGAAGCGATACGCAGTATTTT. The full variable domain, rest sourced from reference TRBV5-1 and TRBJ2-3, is KAGVTQTPRYLIKTRGQQVTLSCSPISGHRSVSWYQQTPGQGLQFLFEYFSETQRNKGNFPGRFSGRQFSNSRSEMNVSTLELGDSALYLCASSLGTSGSDTQYFGPGTRLTVL.

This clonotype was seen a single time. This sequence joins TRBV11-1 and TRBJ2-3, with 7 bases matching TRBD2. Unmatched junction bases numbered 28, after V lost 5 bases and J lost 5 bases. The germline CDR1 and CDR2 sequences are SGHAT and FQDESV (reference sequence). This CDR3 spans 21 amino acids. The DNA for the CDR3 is TGTGCCAGCAGCCCCTCCGACTCCCAGCGGGATTCCCTTAAGGTTGGAGATACGCAGTATTTT. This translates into CASSPSDSQRDSLKVGDTQYF.

CDR3 sequence (DNA): TGCAGTGCTAGGTACAGGGAGGGGCAGCCCCAGCATTTT. Protein product: CSARYREGQPQHF. This chain joins TRBV20-1 and TRBJ1-5; D may be TRBD1 (6 bases). Looked up from germline, CDR1 is DFQATT and CDR2 is SNEGSKA (reference sequence). V was shortened by 3 bases and J by 7 bases, with 13 bases between the two germline ends. The CDR3 is made up of 13 amino acids.

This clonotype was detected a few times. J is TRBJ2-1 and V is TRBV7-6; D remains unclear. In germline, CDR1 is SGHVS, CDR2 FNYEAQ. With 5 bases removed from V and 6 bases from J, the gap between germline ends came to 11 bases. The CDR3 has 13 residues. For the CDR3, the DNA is TGTGCCAGCAGCCCCCCCCGGCTCAATGAGCAGTTCTTC. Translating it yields CASSPPRLNEQFF.

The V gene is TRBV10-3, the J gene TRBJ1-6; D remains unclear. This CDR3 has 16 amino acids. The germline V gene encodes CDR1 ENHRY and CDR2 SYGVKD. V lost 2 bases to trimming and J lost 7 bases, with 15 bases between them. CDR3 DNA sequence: TGTGCCATCAGTGAGCGCGGGTGGGCTCCAAATTCACCCCTCCACTTT. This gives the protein CAISERGWAPNSPLHF.

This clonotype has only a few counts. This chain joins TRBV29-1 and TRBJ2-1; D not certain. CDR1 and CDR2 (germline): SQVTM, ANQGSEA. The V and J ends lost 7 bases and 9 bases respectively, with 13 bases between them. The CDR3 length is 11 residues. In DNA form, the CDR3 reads TGCAGCGAAATGACTTTTGGTGAGCAGTTCTTC. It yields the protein CSEMTFGEQFF.

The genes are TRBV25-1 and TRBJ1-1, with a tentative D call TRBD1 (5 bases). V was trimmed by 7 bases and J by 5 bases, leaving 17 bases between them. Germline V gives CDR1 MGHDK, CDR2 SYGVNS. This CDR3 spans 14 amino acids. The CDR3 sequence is CASILLPGRTEAFF. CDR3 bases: TGTGCCAGCATTTTATTGCCAGGGAGGACTGAAGCTTTCTTT. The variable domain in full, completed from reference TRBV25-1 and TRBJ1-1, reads EADIYQTPRYLVIGTGKKITLECSQTMGHDKMYWYQQDPGMELHLIHYSYGVNSTEKGDLSSESTVSRIRTEHFPLTLESARPSHTSQYLCASILLPGRTEAFFGQGTRLTVV.

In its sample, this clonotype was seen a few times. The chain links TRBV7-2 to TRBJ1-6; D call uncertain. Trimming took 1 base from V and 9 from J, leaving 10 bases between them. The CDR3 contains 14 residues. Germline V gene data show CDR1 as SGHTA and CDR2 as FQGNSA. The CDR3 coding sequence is TGTGCCAGCAGCTTAGAGGGTTCGGGTTCACCCCTCCACTTT. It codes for CASSLEGSGSPLHF.

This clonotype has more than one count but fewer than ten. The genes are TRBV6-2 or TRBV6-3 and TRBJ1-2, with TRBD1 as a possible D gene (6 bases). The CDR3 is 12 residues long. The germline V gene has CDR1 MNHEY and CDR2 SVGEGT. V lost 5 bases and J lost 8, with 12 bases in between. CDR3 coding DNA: TGTGCCAGCAGTATGGGGGCGATAGGCTACACCTTC. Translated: CASSMGAIGYTF.

The CDR3 bases are TGTGCCAGCAGTTTGACAGTACGCCAGCCCCAGCATTTT. Residues: CASSLTVRQPQHF. The V gene is TRBV27, the J gene TRBJ1-5, with D possibly TRBD1 on 5 matching bases. This CDR3 has 13 residues. With 3 bases removed from V and 7 bases from J, the gap between germline ends came to 10 bases. Germline V gene data show CDR1 as MNHEY and CDR2 as SMNVEV (reference sequence).

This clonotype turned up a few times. The CDR3 is CASSQEEGEGTDTQYF. The CDR3 DNA sequence: TGCGCCAGCAGCCAAGAAGAAGGGGAGGGCACAGATACGCAGTATTTT. The chain combines TRBV4-3 with TRBJ2-3; possibly TRBD2 for D (6 bases). Germline lookup yields CDR1 LGHNA and CDR2 YSLEER. The CDR3 covers 16 residues. Trimming cost V 0 bases and J 1 base, with 11 bases left between them.

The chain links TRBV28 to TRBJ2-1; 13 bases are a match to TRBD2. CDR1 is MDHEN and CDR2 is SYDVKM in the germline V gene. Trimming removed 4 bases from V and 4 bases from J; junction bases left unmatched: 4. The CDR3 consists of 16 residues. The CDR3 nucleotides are TGTGCCAGCAGTTCTGCGGGACTAGCGGGATACAATGAGCAGTTCTTC. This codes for CASSSAGLAGYNEQFF.

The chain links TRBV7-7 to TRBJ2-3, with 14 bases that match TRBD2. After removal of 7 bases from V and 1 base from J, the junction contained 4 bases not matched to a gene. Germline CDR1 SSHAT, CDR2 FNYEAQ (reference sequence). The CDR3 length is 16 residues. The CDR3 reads CASTRLAGGRTDTQYF. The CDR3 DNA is TGTGCCAGCACCAGACTAGCGGGAGGGCGCACAGATACGCAGTATTTT.

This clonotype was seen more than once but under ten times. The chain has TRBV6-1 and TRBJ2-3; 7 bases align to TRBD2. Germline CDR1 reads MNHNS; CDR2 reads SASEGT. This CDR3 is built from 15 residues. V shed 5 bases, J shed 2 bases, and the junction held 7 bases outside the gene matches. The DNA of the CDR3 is TGTGCCAGCAGTCCTCGGGGACTAATCACAGATACGCAGTATTTT. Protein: CASSPRGLITDTQYF.

CDR3: CASSLGLAGPSTDTQYF. In DNA form, the CDR3 reads TGTGCCAGCAGCTTAGGACTAGCGGGACCCAGCACAGATACGCAGTATTTT. The chain employs TRBV11-3 and TRBJ2-3, with TRBD2 matching over 11 bases. J was trimmed by 0 bases and V by 1 base; bases with no gene match: 3. The V gene's germline CDR1 is SGHNT and CDR2 YENEEA. This CDR3 has 17 residues. Together with reference TRBV11-3 and TRBJ2-3, the CDR3 gives the full variable domain: EAGVVQSPRYKIIEKKQPVAFWCNPISGHNTLYWYLQNLGQGPELLIRYENEEAVDDSQLPKDRFSAERLKGVDSTLKIQPAELGDSAVYLCASSLGLAGPSTDTQYFGPGTRLTVL.